This entry lists 14 T cell receptor beta chains sequenced from one sample in a study of CD8+ T cells in alopecia areata. RNA, once extracted, was reverse transcribed into cDNA for use as the sequencing template. TCRdb's copy holds only in-frame clones and misses some; the assay was immunoSEQ multiplex PCR. The sample holds fewer than 200,000 clones, 55% to 75% seen once. Sample treatment: oral pan-JAK inhibitor, 5-10 mg twice daily. Sample: CD4+ T cells sorted from blood, taken at week 24, from a patient treated with tofacitinib. All receptors come from a human donor with alopecia areata.

The chain joins TRBV19 to TRBJ2-7; no definite D call. The V end lost 5 bases, the J end lost 1 base, and 12 bases lay between the germline ends. CDR3 length: 14 amino acids. From germline, CDR1 is LNHDA and CDR2 SQIVND (reference sequence). This chain's CDR3 is CASSPMAGSYEQYF. The CDR3 DNA reads as TGTGCCAGTAGTCCTATGGCCGGGTCCTACGAGCAGTACTTC.

This chain links TRBV2 with TRBJ1-1, with 9 positions matching TRBD1. CDR3 size: 13 residues. Unmatched junction bases numbered 7, after V lost 11 bases and J lost 3 bases. Looked up from germline, CDR1 is SNHLY and CDR2 is FYNNEI. The CDR3 nucleotides are TGTGCCGGTATCAGGGACAGGGACACTGAAGCTTTCTTT. Amino acids: CAGIRDRDTEAFF. The full variable domain, its missing parts supplied by reference TRBV2 and TRBJ1-1, is EPEVTQTPSHQVTQMGQEVILRCVPISNHLYFYWYRQILGQKVEFLVSFYNNEISEKSEIFDDQFSVERPDGSNFTLKIRSTKLEDSAMYFCAGIRDRDTEAFFGQGTRLTVV.

This clone has only a few counts. This chain links TRBV19 with TRBJ1-2; D is perhaps TRBD1 (6 bases). CDR1 LNHDA and CDR2 SQIVND come from the germline V gene (reference sequence). The germline V and J ends were trimmed by 7 bases and 3 bases, with 15 bases remaining between them. The CDR3 sequence is 14 residues long. CDR3 sequence (DNA): TGTGCCAGTATGGGGGCCTCGCCACACTATGGCTACACCTTC. Its translation is CASMGASPHYGYTF.

The V and J genes are TRBV25-1 and TRBJ2-7; no clear D. V was shortened by 3 bases and J by 4 bases, with 10 bases between the two germline ends. Germline CDR1 and CDR2: MGHDK and SYGVNS. The CDR3 consists of 13 residues. The CDR3 region is CASSDGSWYEQYF. CDR3 in DNA: TGTGCCAGCAGTGATGGTTCCTGGTACGAGCAGTACTTC.

This chain uses TRBV29-1 with TRBJ2-2; no clear D. This CDR3 region has 13 residues. V lost 2 bases, J lost 6 bases, and 10 bases lay in between. Germline CDR1 reads SQVTM; CDR2 reads ANQGSEA. Here the CDR3 DNA reads TGCAGCGTTGAAAAGAGCAGCGCCGGGGAGCTGTTTTTT. It is translated as CSVEKSSAGELFF.

This chain links TRBV4-2 with TRBJ1-1; no firm D call. Looked up from germline, CDR1 is LGHNA and CDR2 is YNFKEQ. The CDR3 spans 15 residues. The ends were cut back, 0 bases at V and 0 bases at J, with 8 bases in the middle. CDR3 protein: CASSQDQAMNTEAFF. The CDR3, as DNA: TGTGCCAGCAGCCAAGATCAAGCCATGAACACTGAAGCTTTCTTT.

The gene calls are TRBV6-1 and TRBJ1-3, with unresolved D. Germline V CDR1 and CDR2: MNHNS, SASEGT. Trimming took off 1 base at V and 3 bases at J, with 1 base between the two ends. The CDR3 is made up of 12 amino acids. The CDR3 region has the DNA TGTGCCAGCAGTGAAGTTGGAAACACCATATATTTT. This gives the protein CASSEVGNTIYF.

In regard to this clone: In the same sample, other DNA sequences code for this CDR3. CDR3 sequence: CAWSRDSYNEQFF. DNA for the CDR3: TGTGCCTGGAGCCGGGACTCATACAATGAGCAGTTCTTC. The rearrangement uses TRBV30 and TRBJ2-1, with a tentative D call TRBD2 (6 bases). The CDR3 is made up of 13 amino acids. V lost 3 bases to trimming and J lost 4 bases, with 10 bases between them. Germline CDR1 is GTSNPN and CDR2 is SVGIG (reference sequence).

V gene TRBV2 combines with J gene TRBJ2-5; 8 positions match TRBD2. J gave up 5 bases and V 0 bases, and 8 bases lay outside the gene matches. The CDR3 runs 16 residues. Germline lookup yields CDR1 SNHLY and CDR2 FYNNEI. CDR3 nucleotide sequence: TGTGCCAGCAGTGAAGCAGTCGGGGGGGCCCTGGAGACCCAGTACTTC. It specifies CASSEAVGGALETQYF.

J is TRBJ2-6 and V is TRBV7-2; 9 bases match TRBD1. The germline CDR1 and CDR2 sequences are SGHTA and FQGNSA. The V gene end was trimmed by 6 bases and the J gene end by 0 bases; junction bases not matched to a gene: 6. The length of the CDR3 is 17 residues. CDR3 nucleotides: TGTGCCAGCAGAATTGGGACAGGGAGCTCTGGGGCCAACGTCCTGACTTTC. It translates to CASRIGTGSSGANVLTF.

This clone was recorded a few times. This chain joins TRBV7-6 and TRBJ1-5; the D gene is possibly TRBD1 (6 bases). The CDR3 length is 13 residues. Per germline, CDR1 SGHVS and CDR2 FNYEAQ. The germline V and J ends were trimmed by 9 bases and 1 base, with 10 bases remaining between them. CDR3 sequence (DNA): TGTGCCAGTTCCGGGACAAGCAATCAGCCCCAGCATTTT. Amino acids: CASSGTSNQPQHF.

This clone has just a few counts. The CDR3 loop reads CASSPPTEAFF. The CDR3 region has the DNA TGTGCCAGCAGTCCCCCGACTGAAGCTTTCTTT. The rearrangement links TRBV27 to TRBJ1-1; D not certain. Germline CDR1 is MNHEY and CDR2 is SMNVEV (reference sequence). This CDR3 is 11 amino acids long. The V end lost 5 bases, the J end lost 5 bases, and 6 bases lay between the germline ends.

The gene calls are TRBV9 and TRBJ2-5; 9 bases agree with TRBD1. Germline trimming cut 3 bases from V and 4 bases from J; bases unmatched to any gene: 7. The CDR3 has 15 residues. The germline V gene has CDR1 SGDLS and CDR2 YYNGEE. CDR3 in DNA: TGTGCCAGCAGCGCGACAGGGGGGACCATAGAGACCCAGTACTTC. Protein sequence: CASSATGGTIETQYF.

In its sample, this clone was seen a few times. The chain joins TRBV29-1 to TRBJ2-1; no clear D gene. Between the trimmed V and J ends, which lost 3 bases and 7 bases, there was a span of 13 bases. Germline V CDR1 and CDR2: SQVTM, ANQGSEA. The CDR3 runs to 13 residues. As DNA, the CDR3 is TGCAGCGTTGACAGACTTCTCGGGAATGAGCAGTTCTTC. The encoded protein is CSVDRLLGNEQFF.